Reported below is one T cell receptor beta chain. This entry belongs to a study of PD-1 blockade in classical Hodgkin lymphoma. Sample time point: cycle 4 day 1 (C4D1), after 5 to 7 weeks of nivolumab. Every single patient, without exception, relapsed after autologous stem cell transplantation, and brentuximab vedotin exposure varied. Patients reached a best response of complete response, partial response or progressive disease. The repertoire was sequenced with immunoSEQ multiplex PCR; TCRdb's copy has only in-frame clones and lacks some. Among tens of thousands of clones, less than 95% were seen once, and the ten largest hold under 3.5%. Trimming cost V 3 bases and J 6 bases; bases outside gene matches: 6. Germline CDR1 is KGHSH and CDR2 is LQKENI. The length of the CDR3 is 15 residues.

This sequence originates from a human donor with classical Hodgkin lymphoma. This sequence joins TRBV18 and TRBJ2-1; TRBD1 matches 9 bases. The source was peripheral blood mononuclear cells (PBMCs), collected before the fourth cycle of nivolumab. The CDR3 here is CASSPLHRGRNEQFF. The CDR3 DNA reads TGTGCCAGCTCACCCCTCCACAGGGGGCGCAATGAGCAGTTCTTC.